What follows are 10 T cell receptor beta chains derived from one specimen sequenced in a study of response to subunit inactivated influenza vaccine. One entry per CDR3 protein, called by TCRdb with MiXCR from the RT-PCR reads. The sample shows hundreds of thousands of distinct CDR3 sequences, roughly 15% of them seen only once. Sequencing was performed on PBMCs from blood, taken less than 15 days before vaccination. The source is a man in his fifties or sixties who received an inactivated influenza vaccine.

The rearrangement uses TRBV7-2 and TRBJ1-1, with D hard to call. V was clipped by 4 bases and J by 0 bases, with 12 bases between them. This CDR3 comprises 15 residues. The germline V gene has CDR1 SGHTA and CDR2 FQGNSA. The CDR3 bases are TGTGCCAGCAGCTCCGGCGGTCCGATGAACACTGAAGCTTTCTTT. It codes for CASSSGGPMNTEAFF.

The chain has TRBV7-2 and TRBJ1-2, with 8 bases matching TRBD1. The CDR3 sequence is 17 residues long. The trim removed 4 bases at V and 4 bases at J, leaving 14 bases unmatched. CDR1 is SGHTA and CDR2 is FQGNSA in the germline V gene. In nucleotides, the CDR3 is TGTGCCAGCAGCTCTTATATGACCCCAGGGGGCAGCTATGGCTACACCTTC. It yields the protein CASSSYMTPGGSYGYTF.

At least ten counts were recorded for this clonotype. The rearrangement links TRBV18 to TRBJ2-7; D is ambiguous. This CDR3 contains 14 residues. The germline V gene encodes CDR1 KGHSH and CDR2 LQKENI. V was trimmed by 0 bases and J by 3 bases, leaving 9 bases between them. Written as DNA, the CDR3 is TGTGCCAGCTCACCACCGTACACCGTCTACGAGCAGTACTTC. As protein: CASSPPYTVYEQYF.

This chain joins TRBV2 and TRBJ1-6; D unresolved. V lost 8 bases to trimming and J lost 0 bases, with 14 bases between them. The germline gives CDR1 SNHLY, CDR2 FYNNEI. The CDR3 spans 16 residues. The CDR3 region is CASSFRGNSYNSPLHF. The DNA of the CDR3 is TGTGCCAGCTCATTCCGCGGAAACTCCTATAATTCACCCCTCCACTTT.

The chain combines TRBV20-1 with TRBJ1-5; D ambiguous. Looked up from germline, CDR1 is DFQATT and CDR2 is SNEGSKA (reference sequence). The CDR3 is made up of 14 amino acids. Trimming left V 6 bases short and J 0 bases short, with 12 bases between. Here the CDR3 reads CSARDLYSNQPQHF. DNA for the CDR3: TGCAGTGCGCGCGATTTGTATAGCAATCAGCCCCAGCATTTT.

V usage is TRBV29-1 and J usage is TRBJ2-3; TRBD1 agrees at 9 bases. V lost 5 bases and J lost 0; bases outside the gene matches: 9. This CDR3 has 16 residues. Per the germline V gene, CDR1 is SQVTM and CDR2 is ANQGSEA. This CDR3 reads CSVSKRQGDSTDTQYF. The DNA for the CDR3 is TGCAGCGTTTCGAAACGACAGGGGGATAGCACAGATACGCAGTATTTT.

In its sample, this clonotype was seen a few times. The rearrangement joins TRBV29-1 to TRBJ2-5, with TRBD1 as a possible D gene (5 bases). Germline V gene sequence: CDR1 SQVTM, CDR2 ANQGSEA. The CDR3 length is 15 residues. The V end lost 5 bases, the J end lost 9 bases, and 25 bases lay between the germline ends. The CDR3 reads CSVLFDASAVGAQYF. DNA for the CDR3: TGCAGCGTTCTGTTTGATGCTTCGGCGGTAGGGGCCCAGTACTTC.

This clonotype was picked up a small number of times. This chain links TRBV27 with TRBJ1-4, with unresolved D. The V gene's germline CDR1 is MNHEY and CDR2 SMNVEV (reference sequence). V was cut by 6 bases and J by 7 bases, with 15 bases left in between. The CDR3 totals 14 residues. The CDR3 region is CASSFSGSGEKLFF. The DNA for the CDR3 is TGTGCCAGCAGCTTCTCGGGGAGCGGTGAAAAACTGTTTTTT.

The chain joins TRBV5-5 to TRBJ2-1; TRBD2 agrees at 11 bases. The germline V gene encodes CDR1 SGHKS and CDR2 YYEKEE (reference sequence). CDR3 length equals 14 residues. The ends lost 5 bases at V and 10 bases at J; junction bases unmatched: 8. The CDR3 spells CASRQTSGVLEQFF. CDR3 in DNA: TGTGCCAGCAGACAGACTAGCGGGGTACTGGAGCAGTTCTTC.

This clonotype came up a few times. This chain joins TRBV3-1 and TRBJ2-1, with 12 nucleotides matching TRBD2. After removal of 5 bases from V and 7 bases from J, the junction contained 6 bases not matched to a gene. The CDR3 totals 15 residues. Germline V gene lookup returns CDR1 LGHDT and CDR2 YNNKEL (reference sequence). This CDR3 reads CASSVPTSGRNEQFF. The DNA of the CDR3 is TGTGCCAGCAGCGTCCCGACTAGCGGGAGAAATGAGCAGTTCTTC.